Following are 23 T cell receptor beta chains from one sample sequenced in a study of cytomegalovirus exposure and HLA in healthy donors. PCR employed 60 Vbeta and 13 Jbeta primers. The protocol was immunoSEQ multiplex PCR, while the TCRdb copy is restricted to in-frame clones and leaves out a portion. The sample includes 99,000 or so clones, roughly three quarters seen only once; the top ten take roughly 3.2%. The specimen was PBMCs. The receptors derive from a man aged 25 to 40 in good health and CMV-seronegative.

The chain has TRBV6-5 and TRBJ1-5, with D hard to call. The V gene's germline CDR1 is MNHEY and CDR2 SVGAGI. V was trimmed by 6 bases and J by 3 bases, leaving 9 bases between them. The CDR3 runs 13 residues. The CDR3 is CASRQANNQPQHF. The CDR3 nucleotides read TGTGCCAGCAGGCAGGCGAACAATCAGCCCCAGCATTTT.

This clone was seen once. The chain has TRBV7-2 and TRBJ2-7, with a possible D match to TRBD1 (7 bases). The V gene lost 7 bases and the J gene lost 2 bases, with 15 bases spanning the gap. The CDR3 extends over 14 amino acids. Germline assignment: CDR1 SGHTA and CDR2 FQGNSA. The CDR3 protein is CASTSQGGPYEQYF. The CDR3 region has the DNA TGTGCCAGCACCTCCCAGGGGGGACCCTACGAGCAGTACTTC.

The J gene is TRBJ1-2, the V gene TRBV6-5; 11 bases are a match to TRBD1. Unmatched junction bases numbered 1, after V lost 1 base and J lost 6 bases. The CDR3 runs to 14 residues. Germline V gene data show CDR1 as MNHEY and CDR2 as SVGAGI. CDR3 nucleotide sequence: TGTGCCAGCAGTTACTTGGGACAGGGGGATGGCTACACCTTC. This gives the protein CASSYLGQGDGYTF.

The genes are TRBV15 and TRBJ2-3; 10 nucleotides match TRBD2. CDR1 is LNHNV and CDR2 is YYDKDF in the germline V gene (reference sequence). The CDR3 has 16 residues. The trim removed 1 base at V and 5 bases at J, leaving 6 bases unmatched. This chain's CDR3 is CATSRVVAGGLDTQYF. CDR3 DNA: TGTGCCACCAGCAGAGTAGTAGCGGGAGGCTTAGATACGCAGTATTTT.

The chain employs TRBV30 and TRBJ1-1; 8 bases are a match to TRBD1. Per germline, CDR1 GTSNPN and CDR2 SVGIG (reference sequence). V gave up 3 bases and J gave up 5 bases; unmatched junction bases: 11. This CDR3 contains 15 residues. CDR3 protein: CAWRGPRGRSTEAFF. In DNA form, the CDR3 reads TGTGCCTGGAGGGGTCCCAGGGGGCGCAGTACTGAAGCTTTCTTT.

This chain uses TRBV7-2 with TRBJ2-7, with TRBD1 matching 7 bases. This CDR3 is built from 14 residues. The trim removed 0 bases at V and 3 bases at J, leaving 2 bases unmatched. Germline CDR1 reads SGHTA; CDR2 reads FQGNSA. DNA for the CDR3: TGTGCCAGCAGCTTAGCGCGACAGGGCTACGAGCAGTACTTC. This gives the protein CASSLARQGYEQYF.

This chain connects TRBV4-2 to TRBJ2-7; D possibly corresponds to TRBD2 (5 bases). Germline V CDR1 and CDR2: LGHNA, YNFKEQ. Trimming removed 4 bases from V and 6 bases from J, with 22 bases in between. This CDR3 has 16 amino acids. In DNA, the CDR3 is TGTGCCAGCAGCCCGGCCAGCGGTTTCTCGTCGTCCGAGCAGTACTTC. Its translation: CASSPASGFSSSEQYF.

The CDR3 DNA reads as TGTGCCAGCAGCGTAGAGATTAGCTCCCTAGAGCAGTATTTT. It encodes CASSVEISSLEQYF. The chain uses TRBV9 and TRBJ2-3; D is uncertain. Per the germline V gene, CDR1 is SGDLS and CDR2 is YYNGEE. Trimming removed 0 bases at V and 11 bases at J, with 16 bases between. The CDR3 extends over 14 amino acids.

The gene calls are TRBV29-1 and TRBJ1-3; 7 bases line up with TRBD1. The CDR3 covers 14 residues. The trim removed 3 bases at V and 4 bases at J, leaving 6 bases unmatched. Germline V gives CDR1 SQVTM, CDR2 ANQGSEA. The CDR3 DNA sequence: TGCAGCGTTGATGTGACAGGGTTAGGAAACACCATATATTTT. Its protein product is CSVDVTGLGNTIYF.

The V call is TRBV5-5, the J call TRBJ2-1, with TRBD1 as a possible D gene (5 bases). V lost 1 base and J lost 10, with 15 bases in between. CDR3 size: 14 residues. Germline assignment: CDR1 SGHKS and CDR2 YYEKEE (reference sequence). The CDR3 sequence is CASSLMVQGQEQFF. The CDR3 bases are TGTGCCAGCAGCTTGATGGTCCAGGGTCAAGAGCAGTTCTTC.

The V gene is TRBV28, the J gene TRBJ1-6; D perhaps matches TRBD1 (5 bases). V was clipped by 7 bases and J by 7 bases, with 14 bases between them. Germline assignment: CDR1 MDHEN and CDR2 SYDVKM. The CDR3 is 14 amino acids. CDR3: CASTLHDSNSPLHF. The CDR3 region has the DNA TGTGCCAGCACCCTCCACGACAGCAATTCACCCCTCCACTTT.

CDR3 protein: CASRDHRAAETQYF. CDR3 bases: TGTGCCAGCAGGGACCACAGGGCGGCCGAGACCCAGTACTTC. The chain recombines TRBV6-1 with TRBJ2-5; a weak D match, TRBD1 (6 bases). V dropped 6 bases and J dropped 5 bases, with 16 bases sitting between them. CDR1 MNHNS and CDR2 SASEGT come from the germline V gene. There are 14 residues in the CDR3.

This chain uses TRBV7-2 with TRBJ2-7; 12 nucleotides agree with TRBD2. This CDR3 has 13 amino acids. The V and J ends lost 5 bases and 10 bases, in that order; junction bases with no gene match: 6. CDR1 is SGHTA and CDR2 is FQGNSA in the germline V gene. CDR3 in DNA: TGTGCCAGCAGCCCCCAGACTAGCGGGAGTCAGTACTTC. It yields the protein CASSPQTSGSQYF.

The sample holds a few counts of this clone. The chain uses TRBV7-3 and TRBJ1-1; a possible D gene is TRBD1 (5 bases). This CDR3 region has 14 residues. Trimming took off 5 bases at V and 2 bases at J, with 12 bases between the two ends. Germline-derived CDR1 and CDR2 are SGHTA and FQGTGA. The CDR3 spells CASSPNQGNTEAFF. Written as DNA, the CDR3 is TGTGCCAGCAGCCCCAATCAGGGAAACACTGAAGCTTTCTTT. The full variable domain, completed using reference TRBV7-3 and TRBJ1-1, is GAGVSQTPSNKVTEKGKYVELRCDPISGHTALYWYRQSLGQGPEFLIYFQGTGAADDSGLPNDRFFAVRPEGSVSTLKIQRTERGDSAVYLCASSPNQGNTEAFFGQGTRLTVV.

CDR3 loop: CAWSFETGASTDTQYF. CDR3 in DNA: TGTGCCTGGAGTTTCGAGACAGGGGCTAGCACAGATACGCAGTATTTT. The chain links TRBV30 to TRBJ2-3; 8 positions match TRBD1. This CDR3 has 16 amino acids. CDR1 and CDR2 (germline): GTSNPN, SVGIG (reference sequence). V shed 2 bases and J 0 bases; nucleotides not matched to a gene: 7.

This clone was observed a handful of times. The chain has TRBV6-4 and TRBJ1-1; no reliable D call. V gave up 11 bases and J gave up 12 bases, with 10 bases separating them. CDR3 length equals 8 residues. Germline V CDR1 and CDR2: MRHNA, SNTAGT. For the CDR3, the DNA is TGTGCCGGAGACGAAACTTTCTTT. It translates to CAGDETFF.

This clone appeared a few times. This chain links TRBV2 with TRBJ2-7, with 10 bases aligning to TRBD2. Trimming took 6 bases from V and 3 from J; bases not matched to a gene: 8. The CDR3 is 15 residues long. From germline, CDR1 is SNHLY and CDR2 FYNNEI. CDR3 nucleotide sequence: TGTGCCAGCAGGGGAACACTAGCGGGGCTCTACGAGCAGTACTTC. This encodes CASRGTLAGLYEQYF. The variable domain in full, completed from reference TRBV2 and TRBJ2-7, reads EPEVTQTPSHQVTQMGQEVILRCVPISNHLYFYWYRQILGQKVEFLVSFYNNEISEKSEIFDDQFSVERPDGSNFTLKIRSTKLEDSAMYFCASRGTLAGLYEQYFGPGTRLTVT.

The chain combines TRBV11-1 with TRBJ1-1; no definite D call. There are 15 residues in the CDR3. Looked up from germline, CDR1 is SGHAT and CDR2 is FQDESV (reference sequence). Trimming left V 1 base short and J 4 bases short, with 13 bases between. CDR3 bases: TGTGCCAGCAGCTTAGAGTTGGGCGCAGGCACTGAAGCTTTCTTT. Protein product: CASSLELGAGTEAFF.

This clone was observed a handful of times. The chain carries TRBV7-9 and TRBJ1-2, with TRBD1 matching 7 bases. Germline lookup yields CDR1 SEHNR and CDR2 FQNEAQ (reference sequence). This CDR3 contains 16 residues. Trimming at V came to 7 bases and at J to 4 bases, leaving 15 bases not matched to a gene. The CDR3 loop is CASMPPSLTGVYGYTF. Here the CDR3 DNA reads TGTGCCAGCATGCCCCCCTCATTAACAGGGGTCTATGGCTACACCTTC.

This chain joins TRBV15 and TRBJ1-1; no reliable D call. The CDR3 runs to 14 residues. Germline values: CDR1 LNHNV, CDR2 YYDKDF (reference sequence). V was cut by 2 bases and J by 3 bases, with 10 bases left in between. CDR3 in amino acids: CATSRNYEDTEAFF. The CDR3, as DNA: TGTGCCACCAGCAGAAACTATGAAGACACTGAAGCTTTCTTT.

The V and J genes are TRBV7-2 and TRBJ2-7; TRBD1 is a possible D gene (6 bases). Germline CDR1 is SGHTA and CDR2 is FQGNSA. CDR3 length: 14 residues. The V and J ends lost 5 bases and 0 bases respectively, with 11 bases between them. The CDR3: CASSQGQSSYEQYF. The CDR3 coding sequence is TGTGCCAGCAGCCAAGGACAGTCCTCCTACGAGCAGTACTTC.

The chain has TRBV27 and TRBJ2-3; 14 nucleotides agree with TRBD2. J was trimmed by 4 bases and V by 8 bases; bases with no gene match: 2. Germline CDR1 and CDR2: MNHEY and SMNVEV (reference sequence). The CDR3 totals 14 residues. For the CDR3, the DNA is TGTGCCAGCTCGGGACTAGCGGGAGCAGATACGCAGTATTTT. Its translation: CASSGLAGADTQYF.

This clone came up a few times. The rearrangement uses TRBV19 and TRBJ1-5, with a tentative D call TRBD1 (5 bases). The V end was cut by 0 bases, the J end by 5 bases, with 17 bases between. The germline V gene encodes CDR1 LNHDA and CDR2 SQIVND (reference sequence). This CDR3 is 17 amino acids long. The chain's CDR3 is CASSIDLRMLQDQPQHF. In DNA, the CDR3 is TGTGCCAGTAGTATAGACCTACGTATGCTACAGGATCAGCCCCAGCATTTT.